The rows below give T cell receptor beta chains drawn from one sample of a study of vaccination and CD4 T cells after COVID-19. TCRdb itself ran the PCR reads through MiXCR, one entry per CDR3 protein. The sample carries approximately 17,000 distinct CDR3 sequences, about 54% recorded once. No antigens are known for them. The specimen was CD4+ T cells from blood, cultured in vitro. Receptors originate from a human donor who had recovered from COVID-19. The CDR3 runs from the conserved cysteine through the conserved F or W. Fields, in order: CDR3 protein, V gene.

CASSLTTGGLAKNIQYF	TRBV6-5
CASSHDSQNYNSPLHF	TRBV11-1
CSARKTSYPEGAQYF	TRBV20-1
CASSRSGRSGELFF	TRBV7-3
CAIRTTGVSYEQYF	TRBV10-3
CASSSEYTGELFF	TRBV7-9
CAWRAGTAEAFF	TRBV30
CSARKAGGADTQYF	TRBV20-1
CASSYRDRGRREQYF	TRBV6-5
CASSLAGRANYGYTF	TRBV27
CASSPLSAVNSPLHF	TRBV18
CASSFRDTQYF	TRBV7-6
CASSIVSGRQPQHF	TRBV19